The rows below give T cell receptor beta chains drawn from one sample of a study of blood T cell repertoires in COVID-19. The assay was immunoSEQ multiplex PCR, and TCRdb's table has in-frame clones only and misses some. The sample has about 90,000 clones, more than 80% seen once. The sample comprised peripheral blood. The receptors stem from a human donor in a cohort sampled during active COVID-19. Both conserved end residues are trimmed from each CDR3.

v_gene	len	j_gene	CDR3aa
TRBV5-1	12	TRBJ2-5	ASSFSGAQETQY
TRBV7-9	11	TRBJ2-2	ATSVTEVGELF
TRBV2	13	TRBJ2-3	ASSPTGVSTDTQY
TRBV18	12	TRBJ1-5	ASSPGQSNQPQH
TRBV5-1	14	TRBJ1-2	ASSFDRNMANYGYT
TRBV7-2	13	TRBJ2-5	ASSLRGPIQETQY
TRBV7-9	12	TRBJ1-2	ASSSDRGSYGYT
TRBV11-3	12	TRBJ2-3	ASSDPTSTDTQY
TRBV7-3	15	TRBJ2-7	ASSLQTLAGGSYEQY
TRBV19	16	TRBJ2-6	ASSMIGVTISGANVLT
TRBV10-3	12	TRBJ2-1	AISGRASGGEQF
TRBV5-5	12	TRBJ2-7	ASSLIRSSYEQY
TRBV18	13	TRBJ1-2	ASSQYGQGDYGYT
TRBV7-9	14	TRBJ1-2	ASSPGRLKGPRGYT
TRBV10-3	10	TRBJ2-1	AISRIYNEQF
TRBV7-2	12	TRBJ1-5	ASSLRGGLGPQH
TRBV3-1/TRBV3-2	11	TRBJ1-1	ASSQGRRTEAF
TRBV5-1	14	TRBJ2-3	ASSPPGISSTDTQY
TRBV5-1	13	TRBJ1-2	ASSSVGDRESGYT
TRBV5-1	16	TRBJ2-6	ASSGRTGGMAGANVLT
TRBV11-3	13	TRBJ2-4	ASSQGGEGKNIQY
TRBV28	11	TRBJ2-1	ASREVGGDEQF
TRBV10-3	12	TRBJ1-2	AITGDFPNYGYT
TRBV3-1/TRBV3-2	11	TRBJ1-2	ASSQGREGGYT
TRBV10-3	11	TRBJ1-4	AISERLNEKLF
TRBV7-8	12	TRBJ2-1	ASSLDSSYNEQF
TRBV10-3	13	TRBJ1-1	AINPGQGARTEAF
TRBV7-3	11	TRBJ2-1	ASSLGQTNEQF
TRBV7-9	10	TRBJ2-5	ASSTGTETQY
TRBV24-1	11	TRBJ1-2	ATSATGWYGYT
TRBV6-5	13	TRBJ2-5	ASSVRGQGQETQY
TRBV28	14	TRBJ1-3	ASSLSAGGTGNTIY
TRBV18	12	TRBJ1-2	ASSPVGQGNGYT
TRBV19	14	TRBJ1-2	ASSIDREDANYGYT
TRBV3-1/TRBV3-2	12	TRBJ1-6	ASSPQGPGSPLH